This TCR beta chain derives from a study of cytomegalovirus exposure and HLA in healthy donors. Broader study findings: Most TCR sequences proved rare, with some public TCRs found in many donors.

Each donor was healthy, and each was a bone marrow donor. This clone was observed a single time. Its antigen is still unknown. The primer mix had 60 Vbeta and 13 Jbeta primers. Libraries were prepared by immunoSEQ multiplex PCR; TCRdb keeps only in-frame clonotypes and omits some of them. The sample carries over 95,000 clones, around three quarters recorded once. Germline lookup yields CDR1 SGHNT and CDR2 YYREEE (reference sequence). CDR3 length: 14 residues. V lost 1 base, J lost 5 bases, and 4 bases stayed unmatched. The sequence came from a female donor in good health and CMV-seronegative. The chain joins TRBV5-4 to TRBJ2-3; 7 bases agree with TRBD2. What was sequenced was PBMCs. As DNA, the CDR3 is TGTGCCAGCAGCTTGTACGGGGGGAGAGATACGCAGTATTTT. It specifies CASSLYGGRDTQYF.